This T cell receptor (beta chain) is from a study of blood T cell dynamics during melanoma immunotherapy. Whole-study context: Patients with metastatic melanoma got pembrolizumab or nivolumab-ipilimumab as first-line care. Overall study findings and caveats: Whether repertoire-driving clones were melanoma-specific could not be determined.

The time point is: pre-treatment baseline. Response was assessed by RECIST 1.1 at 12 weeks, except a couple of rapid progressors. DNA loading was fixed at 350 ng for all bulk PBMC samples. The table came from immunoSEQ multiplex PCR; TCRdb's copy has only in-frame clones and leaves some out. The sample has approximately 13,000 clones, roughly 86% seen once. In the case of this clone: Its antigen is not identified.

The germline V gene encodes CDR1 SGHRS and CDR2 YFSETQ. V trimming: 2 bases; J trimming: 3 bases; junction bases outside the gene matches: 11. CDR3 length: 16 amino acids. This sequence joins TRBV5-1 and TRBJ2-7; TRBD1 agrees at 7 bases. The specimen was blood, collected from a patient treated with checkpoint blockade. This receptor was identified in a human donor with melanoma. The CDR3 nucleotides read TGCGCCAGCAGCTTCTCTCTGACAGGGATGCGCTACGAGCAGTACTTC. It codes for CASSFSLTGMRYEQYF.